This is a list of T cell receptor beta chains from one sample in a study of T cells in Graves' hyperthyroidism and ophthalmopathy. Using its own MiXCR run on the multiplex PCR reads, TCRdb lists one record per CDR3 protein. Here the sample spans approximately 620,000 distinct CDR3 sequences, 14% being singletons. Sequenced sample: blood. These receptors originate from a woman in her twenties or thirties with Graves' hyperthyroidism that later progressed to Graves' ophthalmopathy. The CDR3 runs from the conserved cysteine through the conserved F or W. Fields, in order: V gene, D gene, J gene, clone size, CDR3 DNA, CDR3 protein. D genes are given only for firm matches. The size of a clone is reported for some rows only, either as once, few or many, or as a class for expanded clones.

v_call: TRBV20-1; d_call: TRBD1; j_call: TRBJ1-1; clone_size: .; cdr3_nt: TGCAGTGCTAGAGATCAGGGGGACGGTGAAGCTTTCTTT; cdr3_aa: CSARDQGDGEAFF
v_call: TRBV6-1; d_call: TRBD2; j_call: TRBJ2-2; clone_size: few; cdr3_nt: TGTGCCACCCGGCGGCGGGAGTGGCGGGGCACCGGGGAGCTGTTTTTT; cdr3_aa: CATRRREWRGTGELFF
v_call: TRBV11-3; d_call: .; j_call: TRBJ2-1; clone_size: many; cdr3_nt: TGTGCCAGCAGGTCTCCGAGCTCCTACAATGAGCAGTTCTTC; cdr3_aa: CASRSPSSYNEQFF
v_call: TRBV30; d_call: .; j_call: TRBJ1-4; clone_size: many; cdr3_nt: TGTGCCTGGACAGTGAATGAAAAACTGTTTTTT; cdr3_aa: CAWTVNEKLFF
v_call: TRBV24-1; d_call: TRBD1; j_call: TRBJ2-7; clone_size: many; cdr3_nt: TGTGCCACCAGTCCCGGGACAGGGGGTCGATGGTACGAGCAGTACTTC; cdr3_aa: CATSPGTGGRWYEQYF
v_call: TRBV28; d_call: TRBD1; j_call: TRBJ1-1; clone_size: many; cdr3_nt: TGTGCCAGCAGCCAGGGACAGGGCCCTCTGAACACTGAAGCTTTCTTT; cdr3_aa: CASSQGQGPLNTEAFF
v_call: TRBV27; d_call: .; j_call: TRBJ2-2; clone_size: few; cdr3_nt: TGTGCCAGCAGTTCCTCAGGGGTCTGGTTCGCCGGGGAGCTGTTTTTT; cdr3_aa: CASSSSGVWFAGELFF
v_call: TRBV7-2; d_call: .; j_call: TRBJ2-2; clone_size: .; cdr3_nt: TGTGCCAGCAGCTTATTAGGACCCGGGGAGCTGTTTTTT; cdr3_aa: CASSLLGPGELFF
v_call: TRBV4-3; d_call: .; j_call: TRBJ1-2; clone_size: few; cdr3_nt: TGCGCCAGCAGCCACGACCGCTCATTCCGCTATGGCTACACCTTC; cdr3_aa: CASSHDRSFRYGYTF
v_call: TRBV6-5; d_call: .; j_call: TRBJ2-7; clone_size: few; cdr3_nt: TGTGCCAGCAGTTACTCGGCCGCAGGGAGAATGTACGAGCAGTACTTC; cdr3_aa: CASSYSAAGRMYEQYF
v_call: TRBV19; d_call: .; j_call: TRBJ2-3; clone_size: few; cdr3_nt: TGTGCCAGTAGGGGAGAAGGGACAGATACGCAGTATTTT; cdr3_aa: CASRGEGTDTQYF
v_call: TRBV5-1; d_call: .; j_call: TRBJ2-7; clone_size: .; cdr3_nt: TGCGCCGGCAGCTGGGGGGTAGGAGCGAGAGTCTCCTACGAGCAGTACTTC; cdr3_aa: CAGSWGVGARVSYEQYF
v_call: TRBV27; d_call: .; j_call: TRBJ1-1; clone_size: .; cdr3_nt: TGTGCCAGCAAAAGGGGCTCCGACTCCTTTGAAGCTTTCTTT; cdr3_aa: CASKRGSDSFEAFF
v_call: TRBV12-3/TRBV12-4; d_call: .; j_call: TRBJ2-6; clone_size: many; cdr3_nt: TGTGCCAGCAGTTTCTCTTCGGGCCCGGAGGGGGCCAACGTCCTGACTTTC; cdr3_aa: CASSFSSGPEGANVLTF
v_call: TRBV28; d_call: TRBD2; j_call: TRBJ2-3; clone_size: many; cdr3_nt: TGTGCCAGCAGTTTTCTTTATGCGGGAGGTAATCCAGATACGCAGTATTTT; cdr3_aa: CASSFLYAGGNPDTQYF
v_call: TRBV30; d_call: .; j_call: TRBJ1-5; clone_size: .; cdr3_nt: TGTGCCTGGGACGGGGCCAGCAATCAGCCCCAGCATTTT; cdr3_aa: CAWDGASNQPQHF
v_call: TRBV20-1; d_call: TRBD2; j_call: TRBJ2-1; clone_size: many; cdr3_nt: TGCAGTGCTAGAGACACATCCTTGGCGGGAGTAAAGAATGAGCAGTTCTTC; cdr3_aa: CSARDTSLAGVKNEQFF
v_call: TRBV24-1; d_call: TRBD2; j_call: TRBJ2-1; clone_size: many; cdr3_nt: TGTGCCACCAGTGAAGGGACTAGCGGGAGGATTGAGCAGTTCTTC; cdr3_aa: CATSEGTSGRIEQFF
v_call: TRBV27; d_call: .; j_call: TRBJ1-2; clone_size: many; cdr3_nt: TGTGCCAGCAGTTTAGACAGACGTGGCTACACCTTC; cdr3_aa: CASSLDRRGYTF
v_call: TRBV5-1; d_call: TRBD1; j_call: TRBJ1-2; clone_size: .; cdr3_nt: TGCGCCAGGGGGGGACAGGGACTCTTCTATGGCTACACCTTC; cdr3_aa: CARGGQGLFYGYTF
v_call: TRBV6-1; d_call: .; j_call: TRBJ1-2; clone_size: many; cdr3_nt: TGTGCCAGCAGTGAAGGAGGAGGGGGATATGGCTACACCTTC; cdr3_aa: CASSEGGGGYGYTF
v_call: TRBV11-3; d_call: TRBD2; j_call: TRBJ2-7; clone_size: .; cdr3_nt: TGTGCCAGCAGCCGAGGTGACTGGACTAGCGGCTCCTACGAGCAGTACTTC; cdr3_aa: CASSRGDWTSGSYEQYF
v_call: TRBV7-2; d_call: .; j_call: TRBJ2-1; clone_size: many; cdr3_nt: TGTGCCAGCAGCTTAGGGGGAGTAGAAAATAAGCAGTTCTTC; cdr3_aa: CASSLGGVENKQFF
v_call: TRBV28; d_call: .; j_call: TRBJ1-1; clone_size: many; cdr3_nt: TGTGCCAGCAGTTTACCATCAGGGGTTACTGAAGCTTTCTTT; cdr3_aa: CASSLPSGVTEAFF
v_call: TRBV28; d_call: TRBD2; j_call: TRBJ2-3; clone_size: many; cdr3_nt: TGTGCCAGCAGTGAGAGTAGCGGGAGGGCCGCAGATACGCAGTATTTT; cdr3_aa: CASSESSGRAADTQYF
v_call: TRBV28; d_call: .; j_call: TRBJ1-5; clone_size: few; cdr3_nt: TGTGCCAGCAGTGGTCAGGGCCCGAGTTCTTACAATCAGCCCCAGCATTTT; cdr3_aa: CASSGQGPSSYNQPQHF
v_call: TRBV6-1; d_call: .; j_call: TRBJ1-6; clone_size: many; cdr3_nt: TGTGCCAGCAGCGCCCGTGGTCCGAAGTCACCCCTCCACTTT; cdr3_aa: CASSARGPKSPLHF
v_call: TRBV19; d_call: TRBD1; j_call: TRBJ1-5; clone_size: many; cdr3_nt: TGTGCCAGTAGGATGCCGGGACAGGGGAATCAGCCCCAGCATTTT; cdr3_aa: CASRMPGQGNQPQHF
v_call: TRBV28; d_call: .; j_call: TRBJ2-1; clone_size: many; cdr3_nt: TGTGCCAGCCTGGGCGACTCCTACAATGAGCAGTTCTTC; cdr3_aa: CASLGDSYNEQFF
v_call: TRBV7-3; d_call: .; j_call: TRBJ2-2; clone_size: many; cdr3_nt: TGTGCCAGCAGCTCCGTCCAACAGTCCGGGGAGCTGTTTTTT; cdr3_aa: CASSSVQQSGELFF
v_call: TRBV11-2; d_call: TRBD2; j_call: TRBJ2-3; clone_size: many; cdr3_nt: TGTGCCAGCAGCCCAATAGCGGGAGCCCGCACAGATACGCAGTATTTT; cdr3_aa: CASSPIAGARTDTQYF
v_call: TRBV12-5; d_call: .; j_call: TRBJ2-5; clone_size: many; cdr3_nt: TGTGCTAGTGGTTTGGGCAGCCTAAAAGAGACCCAGTACTTC; cdr3_aa: CASGLGSLKETQYF
v_call: TRBV28; d_call: .; j_call: TRBJ1-6; clone_size: few; cdr3_nt: TGTGCCAGCAGCGACTGGGAGTTTGGGACGGGGAATTCACCCCTCCACTTT; cdr3_aa: CASSDWEFGTGNSPLHF
v_call: TRBV7-2; d_call: .; j_call: TRBJ1-3; clone_size: many; cdr3_nt: TGTGCCAGCAGTTTTGGGAGCTCTGGAAACACCATATATTTT; cdr3_aa: CASSFGSSGNTIYF
v_call: TRBV29-1; d_call: .; j_call: TRBJ2-5; clone_size: many; cdr3_nt: TGCAGCGTTGACACAGCGGCACAAGAGACCCAGTACTTC; cdr3_aa: CSVDTAAQETQYF
v_call: TRBV19; d_call: .; j_call: TRBJ2-1; clone_size: few; cdr3_nt: TGTGCCAGTAGTATAGATGGGGGGCCGGCGAGGGGGGAGCAGTTCTTC; cdr3_aa: CASSIDGGPARGEQFF
v_call: TRBV6-1; d_call: .; j_call: TRBJ1-2; clone_size: few; cdr3_nt: TGTGCCAGCAGTGACGACAGTGGCTACACCTTC; cdr3_aa: CASSDDSGYTF
v_call: TRBV5-1; d_call: TRBD2; j_call: TRBJ2-1; clone_size: .; cdr3_nt: TGCGCCAGCAGCGGACCGCTAGCGGGAGAAGCGACGTACAATGAGCAGTTCTTC; cdr3_aa: CASSGPLAGEATYNEQFF
v_call: TRBV3-1; d_call: .; j_call: TRBJ1-2; clone_size: many; cdr3_nt: TGTGCCAGCAGCCACGTGCCGGGCGGCTACACCTTC; cdr3_aa: CASSHVPGGYTF
v_call: TRBV7-9; d_call: .; j_call: TRBJ1-2; clone_size: few; cdr3_nt: TGTGCCAGCAGCTCCGCCGGCAGGGGCTATGGCTACACCTTC; cdr3_aa: CASSSAGRGYGYTF
v_call: TRBV18; d_call: .; j_call: TRBJ2-2; clone_size: many; cdr3_nt: TGTGCCAGCTCACCAGAGGACAGTACCGGGGAGCTGTTTTTT; cdr3_aa: CASSPEDSTGELFF
v_call: TRBV29-1; d_call: .; j_call: TRBJ1-3; clone_size: .; cdr3_nt: TGCAGCGTTGAAGATCGCCCAGGGAACCTAGGAAACACCATATATTTT; cdr3_aa: CSVEDRPGNLGNTIYF